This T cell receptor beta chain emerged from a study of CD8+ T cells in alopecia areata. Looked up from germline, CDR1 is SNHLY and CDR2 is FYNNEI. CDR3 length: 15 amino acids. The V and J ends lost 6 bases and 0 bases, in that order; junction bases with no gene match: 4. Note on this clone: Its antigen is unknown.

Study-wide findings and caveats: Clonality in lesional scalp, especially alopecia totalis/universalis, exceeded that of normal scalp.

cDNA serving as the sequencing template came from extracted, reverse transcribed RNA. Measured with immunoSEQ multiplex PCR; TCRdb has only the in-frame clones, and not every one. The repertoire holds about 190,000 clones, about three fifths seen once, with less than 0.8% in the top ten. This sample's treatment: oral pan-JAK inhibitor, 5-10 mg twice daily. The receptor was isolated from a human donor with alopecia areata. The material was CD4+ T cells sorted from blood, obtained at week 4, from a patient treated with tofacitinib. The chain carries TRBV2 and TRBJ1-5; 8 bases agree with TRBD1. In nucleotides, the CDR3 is TGTGCCAGCAGCGGGACAGGACATAGCAATCAGCCCCAGCATTTT. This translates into CASSGTGHSNQPQHF. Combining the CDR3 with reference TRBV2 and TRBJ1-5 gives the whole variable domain EPEVTQTPSHQVTQMGQEVILRCVPISNHLYFYWYRQILGQKVEFLVSFYNNEISEKSEIFDDQFSVERPDGSNFTLKIRSTKLEDSAMYFCASSGTGHSNQPQHFGDGTRLSIL.